This T cell receptor (beta chain) emerged from a study of beta chain features in type 1 diabetes. Study-level background: Age and gender were similar between patients and healthy donors, as were cell yields.

This clone was counted only a few times. Antigen unknown. Study-wide points: Still unanswered here is whether HLA type influences TCRB rearrangement. Among all four CD4+ subsets, Type 1 diabetes patients had TCRB CDR3s that were moderately but significantly shorter.

TCRB transcripts that were expressed got sequenced, as all of the isolated RNA had been reverse transcribed. Profiling relied on immunoSEQ multiplex PCR, and the TCRdb table lists in-frame clones only, not all of them. The sample lists 400,000 or so clones, 9.5% to 10% occurring once. This CDR3 has 14 amino acids. Germline V lookup: CDR1 SNHLY, CDR2 FYNNEI. J lost 6 bases, V lost 6 bases, and 7 bases had no gene match. Based on CD45RO/CCR7/CD25/CD127/CD95/CD27, CD4+ regulatory, stem cell-like memory, naive and central memory cells were sorted. The sample taken for sequencing was central memory CD4+ T cells from blood. V gene TRBV2 combines with J gene TRBJ2-2, with 7 bases that match TRBD1. The sequence came from a man between 25 and 39 years old with type 1 diabetes. The CDR3 reads CASRNRGGSGELFF. The CDR3 bases are TGTGCCAGCAGGAACAGGGGTGGATCCGGGGAGCTGTTTTTT.